What follows are 3 T cell receptor beta chains derived from one specimen sequenced in a study of shared clonotypes between healthy human individuals (dated by TCRdb to 2019 to 2021). The library was obtained by the immunoSEQ multiplex PCR assay. TCRdb carries this immuneACCESS record with in-frame sequences only. Its versions omit some clonotypes, under half of them owing to an unresolved V gene in the studies checked, with the rest unexplained. The sample data list 2 million to 3 million clones, and roughly 92% of these were observed just once. The ten largest clones take up under 0.15% of the sample. Sequencing was performed on naive CD4+ T cells sorted from blood. The cell subset or site label of this sample denotes: CD45RA+ positively selected. These receptors were collected from a man between 18 and 35 years old in good health.

In DNA, the CDR3 is TGTGCCAGCAGCCAAGTAACAGGGAAAACTAATGAAAAACTGTTTTTT. Encoded protein: CASSQVTGKTNEKLFF. The chain uses TRBV14 and TRBJ1-4; D might be TRBD1 (6 bases). This CDR3 has 16 amino acids. V lost 1 base and J 1 base, leaving 10 bases between the germline ends. The germline V gene encodes CDR1 SGHDN and CDR2 FVKESK.

This clone was detected only a few times. The rearrangement joins TRBV5-1 to TRBJ1-1; the D gene is possibly TRBD1 (6 bases). V lost 4 bases, J lost 2 bases, and 12 bases lay in between. CDR3 length: 14 amino acids. CDR1 and CDR2 from the germline V gene are SGHRS and YFSETQ. The DNA of the CDR3 is TGCGCCAGCAGCGTCGGACAGCCTAACACTGAAGCTTTCTTT. Translated, it gives CASSVGQPNTEAFF.

The chain has TRBV19 and TRBJ2-3, with D possibly matching TRBD1 (5 bases). Trimming took 6 bases from V and 5 from J, leaving 9 bases between them. The CDR3 extends over 12 amino acids. Per the germline V gene, CDR1 is LNHDA and CDR2 is SQIVND (reference sequence). In DNA form, the CDR3 reads TGTGCCAGTAGGTCCAGGGTAGATACGCAGTATTTT. This translates into CASRSRVDTQYF.